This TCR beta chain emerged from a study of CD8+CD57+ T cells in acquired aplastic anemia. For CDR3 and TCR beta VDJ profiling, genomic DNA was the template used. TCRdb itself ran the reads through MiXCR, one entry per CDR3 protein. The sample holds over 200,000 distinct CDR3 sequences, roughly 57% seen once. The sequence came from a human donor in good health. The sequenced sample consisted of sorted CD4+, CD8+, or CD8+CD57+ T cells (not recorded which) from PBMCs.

The CDR3 reads CASSELTGSTDTQYF. The CDR3 bases are TGTGCCAGCAGTGAACTGACAGGGAGTACAGATACGCAGTATTTT. The V call is TRBV7-9, the J call TRBJ2-3; 7 bases match TRBD1. The germline gives CDR1 SEHNR, CDR2 FQNEAQ (reference sequence). J was trimmed by 3 bases and V by 6 bases; bases with no gene match: 9. The CDR3 spans 15 residues.